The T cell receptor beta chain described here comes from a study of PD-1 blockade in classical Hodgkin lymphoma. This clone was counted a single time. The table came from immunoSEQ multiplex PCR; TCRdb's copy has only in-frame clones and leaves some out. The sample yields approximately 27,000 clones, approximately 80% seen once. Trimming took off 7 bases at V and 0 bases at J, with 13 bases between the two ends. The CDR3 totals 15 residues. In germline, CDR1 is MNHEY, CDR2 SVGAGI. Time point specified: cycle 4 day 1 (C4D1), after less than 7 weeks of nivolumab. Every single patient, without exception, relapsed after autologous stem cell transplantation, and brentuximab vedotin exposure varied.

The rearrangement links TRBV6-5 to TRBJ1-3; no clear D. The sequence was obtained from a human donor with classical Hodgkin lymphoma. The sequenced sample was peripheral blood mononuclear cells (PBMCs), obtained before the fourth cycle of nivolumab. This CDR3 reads CASTLFGYSGNTIYF. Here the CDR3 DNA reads TGTGCCAGCACACTCTTCGGGTACTCTGGAAACACCATATATTTT.